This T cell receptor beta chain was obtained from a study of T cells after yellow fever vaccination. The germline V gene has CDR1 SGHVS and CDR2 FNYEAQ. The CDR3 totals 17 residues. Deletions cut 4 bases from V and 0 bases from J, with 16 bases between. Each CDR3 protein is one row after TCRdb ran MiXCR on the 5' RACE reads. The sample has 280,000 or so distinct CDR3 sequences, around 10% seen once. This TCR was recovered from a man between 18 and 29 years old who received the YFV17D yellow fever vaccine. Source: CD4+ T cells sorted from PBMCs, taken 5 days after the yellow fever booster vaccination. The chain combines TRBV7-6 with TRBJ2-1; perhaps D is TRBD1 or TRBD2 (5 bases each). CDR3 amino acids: CASSWTGTGSSYNEQFF. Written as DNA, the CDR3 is TGTGCCAGCAGCTGGACCGGGACGGGCAGCTCCTACAATGAGCAGTTCTTC.